The 13 T cell receptor beta chains in this list originate from one sample, sequenced in a study of blood T cell repertoires in COVID-19. Sequencing used immunoSEQ multiplex PCR; TCRdb keeps in-frame clones, though not all of them. The data show about 300,000 clones, approximately 84% seen once. What was sequenced was peripheral blood. All receptors come from a human donor with COVID-19, enrolled during active disease. The donor label of this sample is uncertain.

Written as DNA, the CDR3 is TGTGCCAGCAGTTCCGACGGCCGTCAGGGTATGTCACAGCCCCAGCATTTT. Translated: CASSSDGRQGMSQPQHF. This rearrangement joins TRBV28 to TRBJ1-5, with a possible D match to TRBD1 (5 bases). Trimming took 4 bases from V and 7 from J, leaving 23 bases between them. This CDR3 has 17 amino acids. Per the germline V gene, CDR1 is MDHEN and CDR2 is SYDVKM.

This chain joins TRBV5-1 and TRBJ1-4; 7 nucleotides match TRBD1. The CDR3 runs to 15 residues. Trimming removed 7 bases from V and 6 bases from J; junction bases left unmatched: 12. CDR1 and CDR2 from the germline V gene are SGHRS and YFSETQ. CDR3 coding DNA: TGCGCCAGCGCGGTAGAGGGGGCGAGGTATGAAAAACTGTTTTTT. Its translation is CASAVEGARYEKLFF.

The chain uses TRBV11-2 and TRBJ2-1; D gene unclear. This CDR3 is built from 12 residues. V lost 2 bases, J lost 15 bases, and 14 bases lay in between. Germline V lookup: CDR1 SGHAT, CDR2 FQNNGV. CDR3 DNA sequence: TGTGCCAGCAGCTTAATTTTAAGCGTGCCGTTCTTC. Protein: CASSLILSVPFF. The variable domain in full, with the rest retrieved from reference TRBV11-2 and TRBJ2-1, is EAGVAQSPRYKIIEKRQSVAFWCNPISGHATLYWYQQILGQGPKLLIQFQNNGVVDDSQLPKDRFSAERLKGVDSTLKIQPAKLEDSAVYLCASSLILSVPFFGPGTRLTVL.

CDR3 sequence: CASSYSNPVGREKLFF. The CDR3 nucleotides read TGTGCCAGCAGTTACTCTAACCCCGTGGGGCGGGAAAAACTGTTTTTT. V and J are TRBV6-5 and TRBJ1-4; D might be TRBD1 (5 bases). The germline V gene has CDR1 MNHEY and CDR2 SVGAGI. This CDR3 spans 16 amino acids. Trimming shortened V by 0 bases and J by 8 bases, and 16 bases separated the two germline ends.

CDR3 protein: CAWSPEGNQPQHF. The CDR3, as DNA: TGTGCCTGGAGCCCCGAGGGAAATCAGCCCCAGCATTTT. This chain uses TRBV30 with TRBJ1-5; D gene ambiguous. Germline V gene sequence: CDR1 GTSNPN, CDR2 SVGIG (reference sequence). The CDR3 runs to 13 residues. The V gene lost 3 bases and the J gene lost 4 bases, with 10 bases spanning the gap.

The V and J genes are TRBV5-6 and TRBJ1-5; D gene uncertain. The germline V gene has CDR1 SGHDT and CDR2 YYEEEE. The CDR3 length is 16 residues. Trimming shortened V by 3 bases and J by 4 bases, and 17 bases separated the two germline ends. CDR3 DNA: TGTGCCAGCAGCTCCTGGGCCCTTCGCCCGAATCAGCCCCAGCATTTT. This codes for CASSSWALRPNQPQHF.

V gene TRBV5-1 combines with J gene TRBJ1-2; D remains ambiguous. The germline gives CDR1 SGHRS, CDR2 YFSETQ. Trimming cost V 5 bases and J 5 bases, with 13 bases left between them. The CDR3 has 13 amino acids. CDR3: CASSTTPLYGYTF. CDR3 bases: TGCGCCAGCAGTACGACACCACTTTATGGCTACACCTTC.

This clone was counted ten times or more. The CDR3 region is CAWKGQGNYGYTF. The DNA of the CDR3 is TGTGCCTGGAAGGGGCAGGGGAACTATGGCTACACCTTC. The rearrangement joins TRBV30 to TRBJ1-2, with D possibly TRBD1 on 6 matching bases. Germline-derived CDR1 and CDR2 are GTSNPN and SVGIG (reference sequence). Trimming stripped 4 bases from V and 2 bases from J, with 11 bases between. The CDR3 consists of 13 residues.

The CDR3 DNA sequence: TGTGCCAGCAGTTCCCCGGGAGAGACCCAGTACTTC. Its protein product is CASSSPGETQYF. The chain uses TRBV27 and TRBJ2-5; D not resolved. CDR3 size: 12 residues. V lost 4 bases to trimming and J lost 4 bases, with 7 bases between them. The germline V gene encodes CDR1 MNHEY and CDR2 SMNVEV (reference sequence).

The CDR3 is CASRLGANYGYTF. The CDR3 region has the DNA TGTGCCAGCAGACTGGGAGCAAACTATGGCTACACCTTC. V usage is TRBV7-9 and J usage is TRBJ1-2; D is undetermined. This CDR3 spans 13 amino acids. Looked up from germline, CDR1 is SEHNR and CDR2 is FQNEAQ (reference sequence). V lost 6 bases to trimming and J lost 2 bases, with 10 bases between them.

Of note for this clone: At one end, the junction sequence differs from germline, possibly due to a read error. This chain uses TRBV28 with TRBJ2-1; D perhaps matches TRBD2 (6 bases). Per germline, CDR1 MDHEN and CDR2 SYDVKM. The CDR3 spans 13 residues. CDR3 in DNA: TGTGCCAGCAGTTTGTCCCTCCCCCGGGAGCCGTTCTTC. Its translation is CASSLSLPREPFF.

The genes are TRBV9 and TRBJ2-1; 7 bases map to TRBD2. Trimming cost V 3 bases and J 3 bases; bases outside gene matches: 9. The CDR3 consists of 16 residues. Germline lookup yields CDR1 SGDLS and CDR2 YYNGEE. CDR3 DNA: TGTGCCAGCAGCGCCGGACTAAGCGGGATCTACAATGAGCAGTTCTTC. This translates into CASSAGLSGIYNEQFF.

J is TRBJ1-2 and V is TRBV4-1, with D maybe TRBD1 (5 bases). Germline assignment: CDR1 MGHRA and CDR2 YSYEKL. The CDR3 is 15 amino acids. V lost 0 bases, J lost 7 bases, and 15 bases lay in between. The CDR3 sequence: CASSQEVGRGSGYTF. In DNA, the CDR3 is TGCGCCAGCAGCCAAGAGGTAGGGAGGGGAAGTGGCTACACCTTC.